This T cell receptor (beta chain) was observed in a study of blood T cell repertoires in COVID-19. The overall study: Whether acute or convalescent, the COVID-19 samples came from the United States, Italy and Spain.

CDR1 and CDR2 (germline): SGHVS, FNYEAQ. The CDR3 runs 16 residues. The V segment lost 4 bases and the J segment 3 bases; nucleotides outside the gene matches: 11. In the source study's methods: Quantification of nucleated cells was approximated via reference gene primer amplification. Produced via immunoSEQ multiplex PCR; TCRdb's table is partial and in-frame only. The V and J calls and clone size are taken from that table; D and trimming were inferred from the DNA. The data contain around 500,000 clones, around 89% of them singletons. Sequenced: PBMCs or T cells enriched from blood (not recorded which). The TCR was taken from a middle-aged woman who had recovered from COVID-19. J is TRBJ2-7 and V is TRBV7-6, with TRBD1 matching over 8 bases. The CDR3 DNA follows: TGTGCCAGCAGCTCCCTTTATTCAGGGGGCTTCTACGAGCAGTACTTC. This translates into CASSSLYSGGFYEQYF.